The clone carrying this T cell receptor (beta chain) was detected only a few times. As yet, its antigen is unknown. The source of the sample is a study of CD8+ T cells in alopecia areata. Study details: Treatment of the treated patients consisted of oral tofacitinib, 5 to 10 mg twice daily.

Once RNA had been extracted, it was reverse transcribed into cDNA to act as the sequencing template. Measured with immunoSEQ multiplex PCR; TCRdb has only the in-frame clones, and not every one. Among 100,000 to 150,000 clones, under 40% were seen once, and the ten largest hold 3% to 3.5%. The study, taken as a whole, reports: TCR sharing across patients was less clear than in mice, possibly HLA-related. Scalp sequencing also captures normal skin's resident alphabeta T cells.

Germline values: CDR1 SGHTA, CDR2 FQGNSA. Deletions cut 4 bases from V and 1 base from J, with 11 bases between. The length of the CDR3 is 14 residues. The chain joins TRBV7-2 to TRBJ2-7; D unresolved. The clonotype was recovered from a human donor with alopecia areata. The sample comprised CD4+ T cells sorted from blood. The CDR3 DNA reads as TGTGCCAGCAGCTCCGAATGGCTTTCCTACGAGCAGTACTTC. Its protein product is CASSSEWLSYEQYF.